A single sample gave rise to the 6 T cell receptor beta chains below, sequenced in a study of blood T cells in healthy people across ages (dated by TCRdb to between 2014 and 2017). The method was 5' RACE. The sequencer was an Illumina HiSeq 2500. A second 7 to 11 cycle PCR used a sample-barcoded 5' primer and a J-beta primer mix. TCRdb reprocessing: public reads trimmed at Q25 with fastp, clones called with MiXCR, in-frame beta chains kept. Identical CDR3 protein sequences are pooled into one entry, listed with their most common genes and DNA. For this sample there are some 1,500,000 distinct CDR3 sequences; approximately 43% appear just once. The ten top clones hold around 4% of the sample. Sequences were obtained from blood. Receptor source: a woman aged 18-35 years in good health.

The rearrangement links TRBV6-2 or TRBV6-3 to TRBJ1-1; 7 nucleotides align to TRBD1. V gave up 6 bases and J gave up 5 bases; unmatched junction bases: 9. The CDR3 loop spans 14 amino acids. In germline, CDR1 is MNHEY, CDR2 SVGEGT. The CDR3 region is CASRLGGSFTEAFF. CDR3 coding DNA: TGTGCCAGCAGACTAGGGGGCAGTTTTACTGAAGCTTTCTTT.

This chain connects TRBV5-6 to TRBJ1-1; 8 nucleotides agree with TRBD1. The ends lost 2 bases at V and 1 base at J; junction bases unmatched: 7. Per germline, CDR1 SGHDT and CDR2 YYEEEE. The CDR3 runs 16 residues. The CDR3 protein is CASSFQSGGANTEAFF. CDR3 bases: TGTGCCAGCAGCTTCCAATCAGGGGGCGCGAACACTGAAGCTTTCTTT.

The gene calls are TRBV15 and TRBJ1-1, with D possibly being TRBD1 (5 bases). The germline V and J ends were trimmed by 5 bases and 4 bases, with 17 bases remaining between them. The length of the CDR3 is 15 residues. Germline V gives CDR1 LNHNV, CDR2 YYDKDF (reference sequence). The CDR3 reads CATSRTLNWGTEAFF. The CDR3 nucleotides are TGTGCCACCAGCCGGACATTAAACTGGGGCACTGAAGCTTTCTTT.

This clonotype showed up just a few times. This chain links TRBV15 with TRBJ1-2; TRBD1 matches 8 bases. The CDR3 extends over 13 amino acids. Germline loops: CDR1 LNHNV, CDR2 YYDKDF (reference sequence). The J segment lost 8 bases and the V segment lost 0 bases, leaving 2 bases of the junction unmatched. CDR3 in amino acids: CATSRDRGRGYTF. In DNA form, the CDR3 reads TGTGCCACCAGCAGAGACAGGGGGCGAGGCTACACCTTC.

The gene calls are TRBV20-1 and TRBJ2-7, with 9 bases identical to TRBD2. Trimming removed 1 base from V and 5 bases from J; junction bases left unmatched: 6. From germline, CDR1 is DFQATT and CDR2 SNEGSKA (reference sequence). The CDR3 sequence is 14 residues long. The CDR3: CSARVAAGGHEQYF. The DNA of the CDR3 is TGCAGTGCTAGAGTGGCAGCGGGGGGCCACGAGCAGTACTTC.

The chain joins TRBV12-3 or TRBV12-4 to TRBJ1-6; 8 bases align to TRBD1. This CDR3 contains 15 residues. After removal of 5 bases from V and 10 bases from J, the junction contained 10 bases not matched to a gene. The CDR3 spells CASSTGQGKNSPLHF. The CDR3 nucleotides are TGTGCCAGCAGTACCGGACAGGGAAAAAACTCACCCCTCCACTTT.